This T cell receptor beta chain appears in the sequencing data of a study of cytomegalovirus exposure and HLA in healthy donors. About this clone: Antigen unknown.

Profiling relied on immunoSEQ multiplex PCR, and the TCRdb table lists in-frame clones only, not all of them. The sample includes about 120,000 clones, over 75% of them seen just once. General study findings and limits: Within the 90 to 150 validation repertoires, first-cohort TCR clusters tended to co-occur, according to a later analysis. Despite most TCR sequences being rare, some public TCRs occurred in many donors.

Sequenced: PBMCs. This TCR was recovered from a woman in her late teens or twenties in good health and CMV-seropositive.

The CDR3 region is CASSEAARPGEVTIYF. In DNA, the CDR3 is TGTGCCAGCAGTGAGGCGGCACGCCCCGGGGAGGTCACCATATATTTT. This chain uses TRBV25-1 with TRBJ1-3; D gene uncertain. This CDR3 is built from 16 residues. CDR1 and CDR2 from the germline V gene are MGHDK and SYGVNS. V was cut by 3 bases and J by 9 bases, with 21 bases left in between.